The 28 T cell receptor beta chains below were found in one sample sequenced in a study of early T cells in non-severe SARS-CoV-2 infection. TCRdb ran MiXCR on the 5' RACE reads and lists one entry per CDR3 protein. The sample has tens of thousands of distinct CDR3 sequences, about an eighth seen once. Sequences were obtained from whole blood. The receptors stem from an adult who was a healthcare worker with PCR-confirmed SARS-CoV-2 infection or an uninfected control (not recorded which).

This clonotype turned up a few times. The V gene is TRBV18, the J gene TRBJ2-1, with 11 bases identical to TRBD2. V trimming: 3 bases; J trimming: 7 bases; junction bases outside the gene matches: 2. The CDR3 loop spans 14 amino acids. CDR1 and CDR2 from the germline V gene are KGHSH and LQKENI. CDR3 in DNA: TGTGCCAGCTCACCTCTAGCGGGGGGAAATGAGCAGTTCTTC. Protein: CASSPLAGGNEQFF.

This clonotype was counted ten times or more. CDR3 nucleotide sequence: TGTGCCAGCAGTCTAGGGGGGAGTCAGCCCCAGCATTTT. Translation gives CASSLGGSQPQHF. This chain uses TRBV7-9 with TRBJ1-5, with D possibly matching TRBD1 (6 bases). Trimming removed 6 bases at V and 6 bases at J, with 12 bases between. Germline lookup yields CDR1 SEHNR and CDR2 FQNEAQ (reference sequence). This CDR3 region has 13 residues. Together with reference TRBV7-9 and TRBJ1-5, the CDR3 gives the full variable domain: DTGVSQNPRHKITKRGQNVTFRCDPISEHNRLYWYRQTLGQGPEFLTYFQNEAQLEKSRLLSDRFSAERPKGSFSTLEIQRTEQGDSAMYLCASSLGGSQPQHFGDGTRLSIL.

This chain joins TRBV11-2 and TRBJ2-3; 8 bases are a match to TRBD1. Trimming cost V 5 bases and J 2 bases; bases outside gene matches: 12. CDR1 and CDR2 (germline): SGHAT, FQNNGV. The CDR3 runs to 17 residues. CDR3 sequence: CASSTPTGAGYTDTQYF. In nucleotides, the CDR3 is TGTGCCAGCAGCACCCCGACAGGGGCTGGATACACAGATACGCAGTATTTT.

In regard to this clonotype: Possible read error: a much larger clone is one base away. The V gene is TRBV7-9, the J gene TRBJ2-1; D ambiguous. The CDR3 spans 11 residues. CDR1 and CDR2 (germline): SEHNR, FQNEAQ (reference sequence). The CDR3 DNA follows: TGTGCCAACAGCTCCCCTCATGAGCAGTTCTTC. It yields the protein CANSSPHEQFF.

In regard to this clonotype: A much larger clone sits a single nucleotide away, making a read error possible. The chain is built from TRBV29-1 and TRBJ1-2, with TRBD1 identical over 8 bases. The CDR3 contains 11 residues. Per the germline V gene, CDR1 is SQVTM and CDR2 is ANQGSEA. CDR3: CSAGQGYSYTF. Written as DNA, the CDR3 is TGCAGCGCCGGACAGGGCTATAGCTACACCTTC.

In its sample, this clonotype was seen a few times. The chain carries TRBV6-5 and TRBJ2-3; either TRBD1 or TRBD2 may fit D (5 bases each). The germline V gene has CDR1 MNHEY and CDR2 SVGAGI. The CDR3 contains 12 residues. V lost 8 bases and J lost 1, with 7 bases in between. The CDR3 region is CASGGGTDTQYF. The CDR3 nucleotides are TGTGCCAGCGGGGGAGGCACAGATACGCAGTATTTT.

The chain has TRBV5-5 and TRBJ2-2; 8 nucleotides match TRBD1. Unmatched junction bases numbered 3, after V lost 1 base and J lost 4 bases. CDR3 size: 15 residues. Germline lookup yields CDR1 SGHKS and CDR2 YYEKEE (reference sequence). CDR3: CASSLFTGGTGELFF. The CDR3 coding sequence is TGTGCCAGCAGCTTGTTTACAGGGGGCACCGGGGAGCTGTTTTTT.

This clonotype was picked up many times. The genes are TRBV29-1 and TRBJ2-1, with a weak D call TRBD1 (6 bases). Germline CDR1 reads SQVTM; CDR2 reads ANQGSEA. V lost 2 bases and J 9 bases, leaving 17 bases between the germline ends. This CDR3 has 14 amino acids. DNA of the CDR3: TGCAGCGTTGAAACGACAGGTACAATGAGTGAGCAGTTCTTC. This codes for CSVETTGTMSEQFF.

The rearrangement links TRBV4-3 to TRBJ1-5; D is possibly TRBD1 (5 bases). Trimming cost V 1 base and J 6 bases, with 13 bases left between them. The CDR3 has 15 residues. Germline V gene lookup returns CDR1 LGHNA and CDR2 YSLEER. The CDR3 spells CASSQGDGTAQPQHF. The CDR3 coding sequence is TGCGCCAGCAGCCAAGGGGACGGGACGGCTCAGCCCCAGCATTTT.

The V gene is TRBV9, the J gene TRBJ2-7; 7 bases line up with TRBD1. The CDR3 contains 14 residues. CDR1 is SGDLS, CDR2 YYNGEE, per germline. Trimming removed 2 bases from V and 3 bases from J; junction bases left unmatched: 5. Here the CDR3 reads CASSVSGTDYEQYF. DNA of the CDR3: TGTGCCAGCAGCGTCTCAGGGACAGACTACGAGCAGTACTTC.

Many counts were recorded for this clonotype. In nucleotides, the CDR3 is TGCAGTGCTGTAAGAGAAGACGAGCAGTACTTC. Translated, it gives CSAVREDEQYF. The chain joins TRBV20-1 to TRBJ2-7; no reliable D call. This CDR3 has 11 residues. Trimming shortened V by 5 bases and J by 5 bases, and 10 bases separated the two germline ends. Germline values: CDR1 DFQATT, CDR2 SNEGSKA (reference sequence).

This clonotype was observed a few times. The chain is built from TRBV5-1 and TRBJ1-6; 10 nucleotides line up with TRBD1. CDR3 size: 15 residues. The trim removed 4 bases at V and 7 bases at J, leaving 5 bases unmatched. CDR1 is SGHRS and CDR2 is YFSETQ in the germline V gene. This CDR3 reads CASSPQDRGNSPLHF. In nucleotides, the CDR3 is TGCGCCAGCAGCCCGCAGGACAGGGGGAATTCACCCCTCCACTTT.

Here the CDR3 DNA reads TGCGCCAGCAGTAACGGACAGGGTGCTGAAGCTTTCTTT. It codes for CASSNGQGAEAFF. The V and J genes are TRBV10-2 and TRBJ1-1, with 8 bases matching TRBD1. Germline lookup yields CDR1 WSHSY and CDR2 SAAADI. J gave up 6 bases and V 5 bases, and 5 bases lay outside the gene matches. This CDR3 is 13 amino acids long.

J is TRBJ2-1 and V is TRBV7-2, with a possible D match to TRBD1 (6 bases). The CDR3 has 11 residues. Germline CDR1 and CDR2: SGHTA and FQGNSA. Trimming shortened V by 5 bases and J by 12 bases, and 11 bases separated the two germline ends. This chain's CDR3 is CASSQGSGQFF. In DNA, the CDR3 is TGTGCCAGCAGCCAGGGGAGCGGGCAGTTCTTC.

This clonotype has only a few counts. The CDR3 loop is CASSTRDRGPDEQYF. DNA for the CDR3: TGCGCCAGCAGCACCCGGGACAGGGGGCCGGACGAGCAGTACTTC. The rearrangement uses TRBV5-1 and TRBJ2-7; 12 bases fit TRBD1. Germline lookup yields CDR1 SGHRS and CDR2 YFSETQ. V lost 4 bases, J lost 5 bases, and 7 bases stayed unmatched. This CDR3 comprises 15 residues. Full variable domain (outside the CDR3, taken from reference TRBV5-1 and TRBJ2-7): KAGVTQTPRYLIKTRGQQVTLSCSPISGHRSVSWYQQTPGQGLQFLFEYFSETQRNKGNFPGRFSGRQFSNSRSEMNVSTLELGDSALYLCASSTRDRGPDEQYFGPGTRLTVT.

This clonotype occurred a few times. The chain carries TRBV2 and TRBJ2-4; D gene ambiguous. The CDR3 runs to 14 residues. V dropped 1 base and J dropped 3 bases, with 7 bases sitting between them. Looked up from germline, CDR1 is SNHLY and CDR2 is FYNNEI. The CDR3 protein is CASSEENGKNIQYF. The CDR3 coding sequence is TGTGCCAGCAGTGAAGAGAATGGCAAAAACATTCAGTACTTC.

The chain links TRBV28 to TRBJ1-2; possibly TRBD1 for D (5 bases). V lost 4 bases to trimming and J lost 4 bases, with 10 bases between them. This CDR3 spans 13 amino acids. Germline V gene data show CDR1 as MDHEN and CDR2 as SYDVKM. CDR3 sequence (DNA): TGTGCCAGCAGTTCGGGACCGACCTATGGCTACACCTTC. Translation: CASSSGPTYGYTF.

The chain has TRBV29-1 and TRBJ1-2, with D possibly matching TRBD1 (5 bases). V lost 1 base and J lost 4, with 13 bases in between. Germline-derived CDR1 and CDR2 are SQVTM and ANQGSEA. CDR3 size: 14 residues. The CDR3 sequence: CSVEGSAGSYGYTF. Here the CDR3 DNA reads TGCAGCGTTGAAGGGTCGGCAGGGAGCTATGGCTACACCTTC.

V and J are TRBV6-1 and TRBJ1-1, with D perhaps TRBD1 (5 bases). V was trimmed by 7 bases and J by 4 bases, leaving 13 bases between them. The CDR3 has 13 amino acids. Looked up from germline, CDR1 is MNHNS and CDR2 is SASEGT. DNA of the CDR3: TGTGCCAGCACCGCGGGGGTGGGCACTGAAGCTTTCTTT. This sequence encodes CASTAGVGTEAFF.

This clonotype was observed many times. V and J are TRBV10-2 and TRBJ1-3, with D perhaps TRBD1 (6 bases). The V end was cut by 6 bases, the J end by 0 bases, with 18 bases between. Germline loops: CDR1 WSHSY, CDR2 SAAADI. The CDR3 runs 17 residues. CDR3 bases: TGCGCCAGCAGGGACCCCGCAGGGGCGATCTCTGGAAACACCATATATTTT. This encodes CASRDPAGAISGNTIYF.

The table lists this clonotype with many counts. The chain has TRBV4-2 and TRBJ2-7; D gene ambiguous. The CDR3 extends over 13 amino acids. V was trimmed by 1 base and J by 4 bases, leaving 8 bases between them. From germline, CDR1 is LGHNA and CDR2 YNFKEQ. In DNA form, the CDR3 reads TGTGCCAGCAGCCAAGTAGGCCCATACGAGCAGTACTTC. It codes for CASSQVGPYEQYF.

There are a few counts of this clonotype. CDR3 residues: CASSQEGDDEQYF. As DNA, the CDR3 is TGCGCCAGCAGCCAGGAAGGGGATGACGAGCAGTACTTC. This chain joins TRBV4-3 and TRBJ2-7, with a weak D call TRBD1 (5 bases). V was cut by 3 bases and J by 5 bases, with 11 bases left in between. This CDR3 is 13 amino acids long. Looked up from germline, CDR1 is LGHNA and CDR2 is YSLEER.

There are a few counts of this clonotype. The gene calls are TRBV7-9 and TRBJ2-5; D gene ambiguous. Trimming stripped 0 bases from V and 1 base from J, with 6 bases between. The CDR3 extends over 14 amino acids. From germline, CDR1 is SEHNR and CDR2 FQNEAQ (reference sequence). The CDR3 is CASSLANTQETQYF. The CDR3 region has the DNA TGTGCCAGCAGCTTAGCGAACACCCAAGAGACCCAGTACTTC.

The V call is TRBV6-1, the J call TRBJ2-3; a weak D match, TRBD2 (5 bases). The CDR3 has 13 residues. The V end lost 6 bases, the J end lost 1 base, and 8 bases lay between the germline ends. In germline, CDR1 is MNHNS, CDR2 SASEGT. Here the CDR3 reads CASREGGTDTQYF. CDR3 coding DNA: TGTGCCAGCAGAGAGGGTGGCACAGATACGCAGTATTTT.

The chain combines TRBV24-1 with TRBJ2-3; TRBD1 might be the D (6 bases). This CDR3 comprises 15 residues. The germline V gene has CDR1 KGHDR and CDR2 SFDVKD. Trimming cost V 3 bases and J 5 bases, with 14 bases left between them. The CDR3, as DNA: TGTGCCACCAGTGATGGGACACTCCAGGTAGATACGCAGTATTTT. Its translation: CATSDGTLQVDTQYF.

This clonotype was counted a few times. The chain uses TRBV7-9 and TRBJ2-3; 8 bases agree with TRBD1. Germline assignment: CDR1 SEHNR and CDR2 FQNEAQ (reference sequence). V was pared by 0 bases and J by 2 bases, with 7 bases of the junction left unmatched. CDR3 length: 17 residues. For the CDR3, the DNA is TGTGCCAGCAGCTTAGCTTTCGGGGACAGGTCCACAGATACGCAGTATTTT. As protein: CASSLAFGDRSTDTQYF.

The CDR3 DNA reads as TGTGCCAGCAACCGAGACAGGGGGATGGATGGAAACACCATATATTTT. Protein sequence: CASNRDRGMDGNTIYF. The chain has TRBV2 and TRBJ1-3; 9 bases agree with TRBD1. The CDR3 covers 16 residues. Per the germline V gene, CDR1 is SNHLY and CDR2 is FYNNEI. With V trimmed by 7 bases and J by 3 bases, 10 bases remained unmatched.

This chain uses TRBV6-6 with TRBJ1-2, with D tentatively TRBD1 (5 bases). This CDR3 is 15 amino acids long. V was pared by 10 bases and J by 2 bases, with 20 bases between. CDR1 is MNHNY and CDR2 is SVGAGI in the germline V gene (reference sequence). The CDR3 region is CATGSAQGLNYGYTF. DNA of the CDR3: TGTGCCACCGGATCGGCCCAGGGCTTAAACTATGGCTACACCTTC.